This T cell receptor (beta chain) originates from a study of blood T cell repertoires in COVID-19. Clones were sequenced by immunoSEQ multiplex PCR, and TCRdb holds only the in-frame ones, with some missing. The table lists over 130,000 clones, roughly 80% of them singletons. This sequence originates from a man between 65 and 85 years old with acute or convalescent COVID-19. Sequenced input: peripheral blood.

The CDR3 DNA sequence: TGCGCCAGCAGTGAGCCAGACAGGGGTGCCTCCACCTGGGTTTTAACTAACTATGGCTACACCTTC. This translates into CASSEPDRGASTWVLTNYGYTF. The rearrangement links TRBV10-1 to TRBJ1-2; TRBD1 matches 8 bases. V lost 2 bases to trimming and J lost 0 bases; unmatched junction nucleotides: 23. The CDR3 length is 22 residues. Germline V gene sequence: CDR1 WNHNN, CDR2 SYGVQD (reference sequence).